The next 5 T cell receptor beta chains were all read from a single sample in a study of cytomegalovirus exposure and HLA in healthy donors. Assay used: immunoSEQ multiplex PCR; TCRdb lists only in-frame clones, some missing. The sample yields 150,000 to 200,000 clones, roughly nine tenths seen once. Sequenced material: PBMCs. Receptor source: a man between 18 and 29 years old in good health and CMV-seropositive.

The rearrangement joins TRBV14 to TRBJ2-1; TRBD2 might be the D (5 bases). This CDR3 spans 11 amino acids. CDR1 and CDR2 from the germline V gene are SGHDN and FVKESK. V lost 4 bases, J lost 12 bases, and 10 bases lay in between. As DNA, the CDR3 is TGTGCCAGCAGCCTATTAGGAGGGCAGTTCTTC. As protein: CASSLLGGQFF.

This clone was seen just once. The rearrangement uses TRBV9 and TRBJ1-3; possibly TRBD1 for D (6 bases). V was clipped by 8 bases and J by 4 bases, with 13 bases between them. The CDR3 loop spans 13 amino acids. Germline V gene lookup returns CDR1 SGDLS and CDR2 YYNGEE. CDR3 region: CASGTNSGNTIYF. CDR3 nucleotides: TGTGCCAGTGGGACAAACTCCGGAAACACCATATATTTT.

This clone appeared once. The chain has TRBV13 and TRBJ2-3; tentatively, D is TRBD2 (6 bases). This CDR3 contains 14 residues. The V and J ends lost 5 bases and 0 bases respectively, with 9 bases between them. Germline V lookup: CDR1 PRHDT, CDR2 FYEKMQ (reference sequence). The CDR3 region has the DNA TGTGCCAGCAGCGTACGGGGGAGCACAGATACGCAGTATTTT. Protein sequence: CASSVRGSTDTQYF.

The rearrangement links TRBV6-5 to TRBJ2-7, with 7 bases that match TRBD1. Unmatched junction bases numbered 5, after V lost 5 bases and J lost 4 bases. Germline CDR1 is MNHEY and CDR2 is SVGAGI. The CDR3 contains 13 residues. CDR3 region: CASSTETGYEQYF. The CDR3, as DNA: TGTGCCAGCAGTACCGAGACAGGGTACGAGCAGTACTTC.

The chain recombines TRBV28 with TRBJ2-1; 9 bases map to TRBD2. The ends lost 1 base at V and 8 bases at J; junction bases unmatched: 12. The germline V gene has CDR1 MDHEN and CDR2 SYDVKM. CDR3 length equals 17 residues. In DNA form, the CDR3 reads TGTGCCAGCAGTTTATCCTTAAGACTAGCGGCTATAGATGAGCAGTTCTTC. This gives the protein CASSLSLRLAAIDEQFF.